This TCR beta chain originates from a study of blood T cell repertoires in COVID-19. Study-wide background: Italy, Spain and the United States were the sources of the convalescent and acute COVID-19 samples. PBMCs, B-cell-depleted T cells, or T cells provided the cDNA or gDNA that made up the material.

In the study's own analysis: Nucleated cell counts were estimated from reference gene primer amplification. Repertoires were generated with immunoSEQ multiplex PCR, while TCRdb's copy carries only in-frame clones and drops some. That table is the source of V, J and clone size, and D and trimming were worked out from the DNA. The sample contains 75,000 to 80,000 clones, about 87% of which appear only once. V shed 4 bases and J 5 bases; nucleotides not matched to a gene: 11. The CDR3 runs 16 residues. The germline V gene encodes CDR1 SGHAT and CDR2 FQNNGV. Material for sequencing was peripheral blood. The sequence was collected from a human donor in a cohort sampled during active COVID-19. The rearrangement joins TRBV11-2 to TRBJ2-5, with 9 bases aligning to TRBD1. This chain's CDR3 is CASSSIWTGDGETQYF. The CDR3 region has the DNA TGTGCCAGCAGCTCTATCTGGACAGGGGATGGTGAGACCCAGTACTTC.